This T cell receptor (beta chain) was sequenced for a study of identical twins. CDR1 is DFQATT, CDR2 SNEGSKA, per germline (reference sequence). This CDR3 spans 13 amino acids. The V end lost 5 bases, the J end lost 6 bases, and 17 bases lay between the germline ends. TCRdb processed the 5' RACE reads anew with MiXCR; each CDR3 protein has one entry. The sample lists over 600,000 distinct CDR3 sequences, around 21% seen once, with 4.3% in the top ten. General study findings and limits: With beta out-of-frame sequences, excess sharing by twins was weaker. Conclusions came from cross-sectional statistical analysis, not from following the same donors.

This clonotype was found a few times. Its antigen is not known. These data also formed part of another study, on T cells expressing NK-cell markers. From that paper: Cells sorted as CD3+CD56+NKG2C+, CD3+CD56+NKG2C- and CD3+CD56-NKG2C+ T cells supplied the TCR beta repertoires. With respect to HCMV, seven of the eight sequenced donors were seropositive, and one was seronegative.

This chain connects TRBV20-1 to TRBJ2-7; D may be TRBD1 (6 bases). Material for sequencing was PBMCs. The origin of this receptor is a woman aged 18-29 years in good health. CDR3 loop: CSAALGGSGEQYF. DNA for the CDR3: TGCAGTGCTGCGTTAGGGGGATCCGGCGAGCAGTACTTC.